These 5 T cell receptor beta chains were all obtained from the same sample, sequenced in a study of T cell changes during pregnancy in multiple sclerosis. Profiled with immunoSEQ multiplex PCR; TCRdb holds only in-frame clones, not every one. The data contain tens of thousands of clones, about 90% of them singletons. The starting material was peripheral blood, obtained in the second trimester of pregnancy. These receptors were obtained from a female donor in good health, enrolled as a control in a pregnancy study.

The chain combines TRBV7-3 with TRBJ2-2, with 8 bases matching TRBD2. V lost 1 base, J lost 7 bases, and 8 bases stayed unmatched. The germline V gene has CDR1 SGHTA and CDR2 FQGTGA. The CDR3 runs 16 residues. This chain's CDR3 is CASSLSLGLVGGELFF. Here the CDR3 DNA reads TGTGCCAGCAGCTTAAGTTTGGGACTAGTAGGCGGGGAGCTGTTTTTT.

This sequence joins TRBV7-3 and TRBJ2-2, with 11 bases aligning to TRBD2. The CDR3 has 16 residues. The junction had 8 bases not matched to a gene; V was cut back by 6 bases and J by 5 bases. Germline V gene sequence: CDR1 SGHTA, CDR2 FQGTGA. The CDR3 DNA reads TGTGCCAGCAGTACTAGCGGGAGCGTCGGTACCGGGGAGCTGTTTTTT. It translates to CASSTSGSVGTGELFF. The complete variable domain, with remaining parts taken from reference TRBV7-3 and TRBJ2-2, reads GAGVSQTPSNKVTEKGKYVELRCDPISGHTALYWYRQSLGQGPEFLIYFQGTGAADDSGLPNDRFFAVRPEGSVSTLKIQRTERGDSAVYLCASSTSGSVGTGELFFGEGSRLTVL.

The chain joins TRBV2 to TRBJ1-3; D unresolved. CDR1 is SNHLY, CDR2 FYNNEI, per germline. V lost 6 bases, J lost 4 bases, and 19 bases lay in between. The CDR3 spans 16 residues. The CDR3 bases are TGTGCCAGCAGCGGTACAGAGTGGCCCACCGGAAACACCATATATTTT. Protein sequence: CASSGTEWPTGNTIYF.

This sequence joins TRBV4-2 and TRBJ1-4; 7 nucleotides agree with TRBD1. The germline V gene has CDR1 LGHNA and CDR2 YNFKEQ. V trimming: 4 bases; J trimming: 5 bases; junction bases outside the gene matches: 7. CDR3 length equals 15 residues. CDR3 nucleotide sequence: TGTGCCAGCAGCCGACTCAGGGGGGTGAATGAAAAACTGTTTTTT. This sequence encodes CASSRLRGVNEKLFF.

The chain carries TRBV12-5 and TRBJ2-5; D remains unclear. The CDR3 is made up of 13 amino acids. Germline lookup yields CDR1 LGHNT and CDR2 FRNRAP. Trimming removed 3 bases at V and 5 bases at J, with 10 bases between. The CDR3 spells CASGFFPEETQYF. Here the CDR3 DNA reads TGTGCTAGTGGTTTTTTCCCCGAGGAGACCCAGTACTTC.